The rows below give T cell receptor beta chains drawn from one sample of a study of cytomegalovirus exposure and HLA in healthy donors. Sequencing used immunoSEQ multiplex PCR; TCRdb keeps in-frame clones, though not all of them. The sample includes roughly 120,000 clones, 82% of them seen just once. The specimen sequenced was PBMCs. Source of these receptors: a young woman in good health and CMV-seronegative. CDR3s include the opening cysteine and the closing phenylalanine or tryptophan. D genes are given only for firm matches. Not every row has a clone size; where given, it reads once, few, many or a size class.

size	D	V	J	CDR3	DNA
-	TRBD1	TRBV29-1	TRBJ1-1	CSVRQGGNTEAFF	TGCAGCGTTCGACAGGGAGGGAACACTGAAGCTTTCTTT
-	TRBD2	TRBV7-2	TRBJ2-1	CASSSTGGQNEQFF	TGTGCCAGCAGCTCGACGGGGGGGCAAAATGAGCAGTTCTTC
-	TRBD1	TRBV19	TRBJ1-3	CASSVNRGPSSGNTIYF	TGTGCCAGTAGTGTTAACAGGGGGCCGTCCTCTGGAAACACCATATATTTT
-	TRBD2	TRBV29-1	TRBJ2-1	CSVGLANYNEQFF	TGCAGCGTGGGACTAGCGAACTACAATGAGCAGTTCTTC
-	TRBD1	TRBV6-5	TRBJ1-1	CASKVQGAGTEAFF	TGTGCCAGCAAAGTACAGGGGGCAGGGACTGAAGCTTTCTTT
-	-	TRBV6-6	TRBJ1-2	CASSVTGTNYGYTF	TGTGCCAGCAGTGTGACAGGTACTAACTATGGCTACACCTTC
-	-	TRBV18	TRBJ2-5	CASSPPGTQETQYF	TGTGCCAGCTCACCACCCGGGACTCAAGAGACCCAGTACTTC
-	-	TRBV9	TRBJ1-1	CASSVMVDMNTEAFF	TGTGCCAGCAGCGTAATGGTCGACATGAACACTGAAGCTTTCTTT
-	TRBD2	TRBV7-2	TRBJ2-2	CASKLAGGQDTGELFF	TGTGCCAGCAAACTAGCGGGGGGGCAGGACACCGGGGAGCTGTTTTTT
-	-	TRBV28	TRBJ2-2	CASRVTEVRTGELFF	TGTGCCAGCAGGGTGACGGAAGTTCGGACAGGGGAGCTGTTTTTT
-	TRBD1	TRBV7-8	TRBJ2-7	CASSLAGGPFYEQYF	TGTGCCAGCAGCTTAGCAGGGGGCCCCTTTTACGAGCAGTACTTC
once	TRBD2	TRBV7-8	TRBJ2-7	CASGLAGGEAYEQYF	TGTGCCAGCGGACTAGCGGGAGGGGAAGCCTACGAGCAGTACTTC
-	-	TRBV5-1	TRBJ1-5	CASSLDGYSNQPQHF	TGCGCCAGCAGCCTGGACGGTTATAGCAATCAGCCCCAGCATTTT
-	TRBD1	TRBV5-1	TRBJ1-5	CASSATGGNQPQHF	TGCGCCAGCAGCGCCACAGGGGGCAATCAGCCCCAGCATTTT
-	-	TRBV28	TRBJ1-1	CASSPRGVRRLGGTEAFF	TGTGCCAGCAGTCCCCGGGGGGTACGCCGACTTGGGGGCACTGAAGCTTTCTTT
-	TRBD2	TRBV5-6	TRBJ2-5	CASSFLPGLRETQYF	TGTGCCAGCAGCTTTCTCCCGGGACTAAGAGAGACCCAGTACTTC
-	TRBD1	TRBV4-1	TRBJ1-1	CASSQVGQRMNTEAFF	TGCGCCAGCAGCCAAGTGGGACAGCGAATGAACACTGAAGCTTTCTTT
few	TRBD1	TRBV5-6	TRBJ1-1	CASSPQGMEAFF	TGTGCCAGCAGCCCACAGGGGATGGAAGCTTTCTTT
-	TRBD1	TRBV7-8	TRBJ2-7	CASSRIRSDRGNYEQYF	TGTGCCAGCAGCCGGATAAGATCCGACAGGGGGAACTACGAGCAGTACTTC
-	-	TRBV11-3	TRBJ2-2	CASSLDRAANTGELFF	TGTGCCAGCAGCTTAGACAGGGCCGCGAACACCGGGGAGCTGTTTTTT
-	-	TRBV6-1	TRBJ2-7	CASSEVAGQVVHEQYF	TGTGCCAGCAGTGAAGTCGCGGGGCAGGTAGTCCACGAGCAGTACTTC
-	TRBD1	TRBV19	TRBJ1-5	CASSQRQGKDQPQHF	TGTGCCAGTAGCCAACGACAGGGGAAGGATCAGCCCCAGCATTTT
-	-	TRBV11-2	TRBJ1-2	CASSFRGIYGYTF	TGTGCCAGCAGCTTTAGGGGAATCTATGGCTACACCTTC
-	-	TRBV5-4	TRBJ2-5	CASSSGGQGGETQYF	TGTGCCAGCAGCTCGGGCGGACAGGGAGGGGAGACCCAGTACTTC
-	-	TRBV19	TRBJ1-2	CATRGFYGYTF	TGTGCCACCCGGGGGTTCTATGGCTACACCTTC